This TCR beta chain appears in the sequencing data of a study of OX40 agonist ivuxolimab in advanced cancers. Regarding the research as a whole: Ivuxolimab was an agonistic, fully human IgG2 monoclonal antibody directed against OX40 (CD134), a costimulatory receptor. Intravenous ivuxolimab was administered to patients every 2 weeks at six dose levels: 0.01, 0.1, 0.3, 1.5, 3 and 10 mg/kg. Of the roughly 52 dose-escalation patients, hepatocellular carcinoma was present in about 20, melanoma in roughly 15, renal cell carcinoma in 9 and head and neck cancer in 9. The dose-escalation cohort was 82.7% male with a mean age of approximately 60 years, ranging from 23 to 79. Prior anti-PD-1, anti-PD-L1 or anti-CTLA-4 therapy was permitted, and checkpoint inhibitors had been received by about 44% of dose-escalation patients. Three dose-escalation patients achieved partial responses, one with hepatocellular carcinoma and two with cutaneous melanoma. Peripheral TCRbeta sequencing aimed to test whether ivuxolimab altered TCR sequence diversity and caused clonal T-cell expansion. The paper describes the monotherapy dose-escalation part (N ≈ 50 patients) of the phase I trial of ivuxolimab. Summary of the overall study and its limitations: Low levels of normalized T-cell clonal expansion were also seen in some patients who did not respond. After ivuxolimab, expanded clones were on average more numerous among CD8+ T cells than among CD4+ T cells. The antigen specificity of the peripheral T cells that underwent clonal expansion was not determined. Partial responders in the 0.1-3.0 mg/kg groups had among the lowest normalized peripheral clonal expansion, especially among CD8+ T cells. At doses of 0.1 to 3.0 mg/kg, clonal expansion of both CD4+ and CD8+ T cells in blood was seen between baseline and week 6.

Patients with autoimmune disease history or receiving systemic immunosuppression were excluded from the trial. Peripheral blood for TCR sequencing was collected from all dose cohorts at baseline, on cycle 4 day 1, and on cycle 7 day 1. The samples were drawn from a first-in-human, open-label, multicenter phase I dose-escalation trial of ivuxolimab. The trial enrolled adults with locally advanced or metastatic head and neck squamous cell, hepatocellular, melanoma or renal cell carcinoma. CD4+ and CD8+ T cells were sorted separately from peripheral blood before TCR sequencing. To note about this clone: Its antigen is not yet known. No qualities accompany the bases; no much larger clone lies one base away.

For sequencing of the TCRbeta CDR3 region, genomic DNA was extracted from the sorted cells. The immunoSEQ Assay was used for sequencing of TCRbeta CDR3 regions. TCRdb stores this immuneACCESS table with in-frame sequences only. Part of the clones is absent; in the studies checked, under half of the shortfall reflects unresolved V genes, and no reason is known for the rest. The sample profile shows approximately 47,000 clones; approximately 87% of them were found once. The ten largest clones add up to about 9.3% of the sample. Here the sequenced sample was CD4+ or CD8+ T cells sorted from blood, taken in a trial of the OX40 agonist ivuxolimab. This sequence originates from an adult with an advanced solid tumor such as melanoma, head and neck, liver or kidney cancer.

The nucleotides are TGTGCCAGCAGGCAATCCGGGACTGACGGCTACACCTTC. Its translation is CASRQSGTDGYTF. The chain joins TRBV14 to TRBJ1-2, and the D gene may be TRBD1, 5 bases matching. Inclusive of the bounding cysteine and phenylalanine, the CDR3 is 13 residues long. Left in the record is the CDR3 DNA by itself, 39 bases read in frame from the first base. According to the germline V gene, CDR1 reads SGHDN and CDR2 reads FVKESK. V is clipped by 6 bases and J by 8 bases, and the sequence between their germline boundaries is 16 bases long.